The 27 T cell receptor beta chains presented below share a single source sample, sequenced in a study of blood T cell repertoires in COVID-19. Profiled with immunoSEQ multiplex PCR; TCRdb holds only in-frame clones, not every one. This table has hundreds of thousands of clones, more than 70% appearing once. The source material was PBMCs or T cells enriched from blood (not recorded which). All receptors derive from a man aged 35 to 55 in a cohort exposed to, infected with or recovered from COVID-19 (not recorded which).

The CDR3 DNA follows: TGTGCCAGCAGCTTGACCGGGACTTCATACGCTCATGAGCAGTTCTTC. Protein: CASSLTGTSYAHEQFF. V is TRBV7-9 and J is TRBJ2-1; TRBD2 is a possible D gene (6 bases). The CDR3 is made up of 16 amino acids. The germline gives CDR1 SEHNR, CDR2 FQNEAQ (reference sequence). V gave up 3 bases and J gave up 8 bases, with 20 bases separating them.

The chain joins TRBV5-4 to TRBJ2-7, with 8 bases fitting TRBD1. The CDR3 is 14 amino acids. Germline-derived CDR1 and CDR2 are SGHNT and YYREEE (reference sequence). V was pared by 4 bases and J by 2 bases, with 5 bases of the junction left unmatched. The DNA for the CDR3 is TGTGCCAGCAGCCACCCGGGACAGGCCTACGAGCAGTACTTC. This translates into CASSHPGQAYEQYF.

The rearrangement joins TRBV6-5 to TRBJ2-1; 8 bases match TRBD2. This CDR3 region has 14 residues. CDR1 and CDR2 (germline): MNHEY, SVGAGI. Trimming took 8 bases from V and 6 from J; bases not matched to a gene: 9. The CDR3 DNA follows: TGTGCCAGCTGCCGGGGGGGCGTAGGCAATGAGCAGTTCTTC. It specifies CASCRGGVGNEQFF.

The chain links TRBV11-3 to TRBJ2-3; D is uncertain. The CDR3 spans 13 residues. Germline-derived CDR1 and CDR2 are SGHNT and YENEEA. The V end lost 0 bases, the J end lost 3 bases, and 4 bases lay between the germline ends. The CDR3 DNA sequence: TGTGCCAGCAGCTTAGATCAGACAGATACGCAGTATTTT. Its protein is CASSLDQTDTQYF.

This clone has more than one count but fewer than ten. This chain uses TRBV30 with TRBJ1-1, with 7 bases matching TRBD1. V dropped 4 bases and J dropped 11; count of bases not matched to a gene: 10. Germline V gene lookup returns CDR1 GTSNPN and CDR2 SVGIG (reference sequence). The CDR3 runs to 12 residues. DNA of the CDR3: TGTGCCTGGAATAGGCCGGGACAGAGGGCTTTCTTT. The encoded protein is CAWNRPGQRAFF.

The chain couples TRBV28 to TRBJ1-6; D remains ambiguous. CDR1 and CDR2 from the germline V gene are MDHEN and SYDVKM. V dropped 2 bases and J dropped 5 bases, with 10 bases sitting between them. The CDR3 runs to 15 residues. CDR3 nucleotides: TGTGCCAGCAGTTTACCTCCTTATGATAATTCACCCCTCCACTTT. Its protein product is CASSLPPYDNSPLHF.

The chain combines TRBV23-1 with TRBJ2-2, with 8 bases matching TRBD1. TRBV23-1 is known as an ORF, though its function is uncertain. The length of the CDR3 is 16 residues. The V segment lost 8 bases and the J segment 8 bases; nucleotides outside the gene matches: 16. The CDR3 region has the DNA TGCGCCAGCCTTCCGAAAAAGGACAGGGAGGTAGGGGAGCTGTTTTTT. Protein sequence: CASLPKKDREVGELFF.

J is TRBJ2-3 and V is TRBV28; D is undetermined. CDR1 and CDR2 (germline): MDHEN, SYDVKM. The V end lost 3 bases, the J end lost 6 bases, and 16 bases lay between the germline ends. CDR3 length: 15 residues. The CDR3 sequence is CASSFSPGSVDTQYF. As DNA, the CDR3 is TGTGCCAGCAGTTTTTCCCCAGGTTCGGTGGATACGCAGTATTTT.

The V gene is TRBV28, the J gene TRBJ1-2; 8 bases fit TRBD1. V was pared by 8 bases and J by 2 bases, with 4 bases of the junction left unmatched. From germline, CDR1 is MDHEN and CDR2 SYDVKM. The CDR3 has 13 residues. The CDR3 nucleotides are TGTGCCAGCCGGGACAGGTGGAACTATGGCTACACCTTC. Translation: CASRDRWNYGYTF.

The chain recombines TRBV6-5 with TRBJ1-3; 10 positions match TRBD1. The CDR3 covers 15 residues. Germline V gene lookup returns CDR1 MNHEY and CDR2 SVGAGI. After removal of 5 bases from V and 4 bases from J, the junction contained 5 bases not matched to a gene. CDR3 nucleotides: TGTGCCAGCAGTATGGACAGGGGGAAAGGAAACACCATATATTTT. Translating it yields CASSMDRGKGNTIYF.

The chain is built from TRBV5-1 and TRBJ1-3; no clear D. CDR1 is SGHRS and CDR2 is YFSETQ in the germline V gene. V lost 2 bases to trimming and J lost 0 bases, with 6 bases between them. The CDR3 is 14 residues long. DNA of the CDR3: TGCGCCAGCAGCTTCTATCTCTCTGGAAACACCATATATTTT. Protein sequence: CASSFYLSGNTIYF.

V and J are TRBV3-1 (or the pseudogene TRBV3-2) and TRBJ2-1, with 15 bases identical to TRBD2. V lost 4 bases to trimming and J lost 8 bases; unmatched junction nucleotides: 6. The length of the CDR3 is 16 residues. Germline values: CDR1 LGHDT, CDR2 YNNKEL (reference sequence). The CDR3 region is CASSLRTSGRAYEQFF. CDR3 in DNA: TGTGCCAGCAGCCTTCGGACTAGCGGGAGGGCCTATGAGCAGTTCTTC.

CDR3 bases: TGCGCCAGCAGCCAAGATTGGTCGAGGGAGGGCATTCAGTACTTC. It yields the protein CASSQDWSREGIQYF. The rearrangement links TRBV4-1 to TRBJ2-4; 7 bases line up with TRBD2. Germline-derived CDR1 and CDR2 are MGHRA and YSYEKL. The CDR3 sequence is 15 residues long. The J segment lost 9 bases and the V segment lost 0 bases, leaving 8 bases of the junction unmatched.

The V gene is TRBV6-5, the J gene TRBJ2-5; possibly TRBD1 for D (6 bases). The germline V gene encodes CDR1 MNHEY and CDR2 SVGAGI. The CDR3 loop spans 13 amino acids. V shed 1 base and J shed 5 bases, with 8 bases lying between them. The CDR3 is CASSYWQGETQYF. The CDR3 coding sequence is TGTGCCAGCAGTTACTGGCAGGGGGAGACCCAGTACTTC.

The CDR3 protein is CASSYSSQREQYF. DNA of the CDR3: TGTGCCAGCAGTTACTCGAGCCAGCGCGAGCAGTACTTC. The chain carries TRBV6-5 and TRBJ2-7, with D unresolved. V was clipped by 0 bases and J by 6 bases, with 9 bases between them. In germline, CDR1 is MNHEY, CDR2 SVGAGI. This CDR3 is 13 amino acids long.

The chain couples TRBV3-1 (or the pseudogene TRBV3-2) to TRBJ2-2; no clear D gene. V shed 1 base and J shed 8 bases, with 8 bases lying between them. There are 13 residues in the CDR3. Germline CDR1 is LGHDT and CDR2 is YNNKEL (reference sequence). CDR3 sequence reads: CASSQGLRGELFF. For the CDR3, the DNA is TGTGCCAGCAGCCAAGGGTTGAGGGGGGAGCTGTTTTTT.

This clone was observed a few times. V usage is TRBV19 and J usage is TRBJ2-7; no firm D call. Germline-derived CDR1 and CDR2 are LNHDA and SQIVND (reference sequence). The ends were cut back, 4 bases at V and 2 bases at J, with 15 bases in the middle. The CDR3 has 15 amino acids. CDR3 DNA sequence: TGTGCCAGTAGTAGGCAGTCACCCCCACCCTACGAGCAGTACTTC. This encodes CASSRQSPPPYEQYF.

The V and J genes are TRBV9 and TRBJ2-3, with TRBD2 as a possible D gene (5 bases). V was trimmed by 2 bases and J by 3 bases, leaving 13 bases between them. Germline loops: CDR1 SGDLS, CDR2 YYNGEE. The CDR3 contains 15 residues. The CDR3 nucleotides read TGTGCCAGCAGCGTCTTAAACCGGAGGACAGATACGCAGTATTTT. This codes for CASSVLNRRTDTQYF.

This clone was observed a few times. The CDR3 nucleotides are TGCGCCAGCAGCTTAAGCGAAACCTCCTACGAGCAGTACTTC. This translates into CASSLSETSYEQYF. The J gene is TRBJ2-7, the V gene TRBV5-1, with D uncertain. Trimming shortened V by 2 bases and J by 0 bases, and 9 bases separated the two germline ends. The CDR3 has 14 residues. Germline lookup yields CDR1 SGHRS and CDR2 YFSETQ. Full variable domain (remainder filled in from reference TRBV5-1 and TRBJ2-7): KAGVTQTPRYLIKTRGQQVTLSCSPISGHRSVSWYQQTPGQGLQFLFEYFSETQRNKGNFPGRFSGRQFSNSRSEMNVSTLELGDSALYLCASSLSETSYEQYFGPGTRLTVT.

The gene calls are TRBV5-4 and TRBJ2-5; D might be TRBD1 (6 bases). Germline V gene data show CDR1 as SGHNT and CDR2 as YYREEE (reference sequence). The CDR3 totals 13 residues. Trimming took 4 bases from V and 5 from J, leaving 12 bases between them. The CDR3 sequence: CASSPQGRETQYF. The CDR3 nucleotides are TGTGCCAGCAGCCCACAGGGACGCGAGACCCAGTACTTC. The full variable domain, with the rest looked up from reference TRBV5-4 and TRBJ2-5, is ETGVTQSPTHLIKTRGQQVTLRCSSQSGHNTVSWYQQALGQGPQFIFQYYREEENGRGNFPPRFSGLQFPNYSSELNVNALELDDSALYLCASSPQGRETQYFGPGTRLLVL.

The chain is built from TRBV6-5 and TRBJ1-3, with a weak D call TRBD1 (5 bases). This CDR3 spans 15 amino acids. CDR1 MNHEY and CDR2 SVGAGI come from the germline V gene. Trimming stripped 7 bases from V and 0 bases from J, with 13 bases between. This chain's CDR3 is CASTLGGSSGNTIYF. CDR3 DNA: TGTGCCAGCACGTTGGGGGGATCCTCTGGAAACACCATATATTTT.

The V and J genes are TRBV19 and TRBJ2-7, with 8 bases aligning to TRBD2. Germline CDR1 and CDR2: LNHDA and SQIVND (reference sequence). The V gene end was trimmed by 3 bases and the J gene end by 2 bases; junction bases not matched to a gene: 3. The CDR3 spans 14 residues. DNA for the CDR3: TGTGCCAGTAGTATGCAACTAGCGGCCTACGAGCAGTACTTC. Its translation: CASSMQLAAYEQYF.

The chain recombines TRBV5-1 with TRBJ2-2, with TRBD1 matching 9 bases. V shed 4 bases and J 7 bases; nucleotides not matched to a gene: 8. CDR3 length: 15 amino acids. Per germline, CDR1 SGHRS and CDR2 YFSETQ. This chain's CDR3 is CASSTEQGAVGELFF. CDR3 nucleotide sequence: TGCGCCAGCAGCACTGAACAGGGGGCAGTCGGGGAGCTGTTTTTT.

This clone was detected once. The genes are TRBV4-1 and TRBJ2-7, with a possible D match to TRBD1 (5 bases). This CDR3 has 15 amino acids. V lost 4 bases, J lost 0 bases, and 13 bases lay in between. Germline V gives CDR1 MGHRA, CDR2 YSYEKL. In nucleotides, the CDR3 is TGCGCCAGCAGCCGCTCCACAGACAGCTCCTACGAGCAGTACTTC. Encoded protein: CASSRSTDSSYEQYF.

For the CDR3, the DNA is TGTGCCAGCAGCCTCCGGGACAGGGGCGGCTACACCTTC. Translation: CASSLRDRGGYTF. The genes are TRBV7-2 and TRBJ1-2, with 10 bases aligning to TRBD1. In germline, CDR1 is SGHTA, CDR2 FQGNSA. The ends lost 5 bases at V and 8 bases at J; junction bases unmatched: 5. The CDR3 runs 13 residues.

This clone was observed a single time. DNA of the CDR3: TGTGCCAGCAGCCAAGTCGGTAGCGGGAGTCCAGATACGCAGTATTTT. Residues: CASSQVGSGSPDTQYF. The genes are TRBV4-2 and TRBJ2-3, with TRBD2 matching 9 bases. This CDR3 contains 16 residues. Germline V gene data show CDR1 as LGHNA and CDR2 as YNFKEQ. V was clipped by 1 base and J by 4 bases; unmatched bases: 6.

The chain employs TRBV6-5 and TRBJ2-4; TRBD1 might be the D (7 bases). The ends were cut back, 6 bases at V and 4 bases at J, with 13 bases in the middle. This CDR3 has 14 amino acids. Germline CDR1 is MNHEY and CDR2 is SVGAGI. CDR3 nucleotide sequence: TGTGCCAGCAGCCGGACAGGACTAAAAAACATTCAGTACTTC. It yields the protein CASSRTGLKNIQYF.